This TCR beta chain came from a study of blood T cell repertoires in COVID-19. Study summary: COVID-19 samples, acute and convalescent, were from the United States, Italy and Spain.

Sequencing was performed with immunoSEQ multiplex PCR; in TCRdb, only in-frame clones are kept and a portion is missing. This table holds approximately 290,000 clones, around 85% found once. All recovered Cohort 3 donors got two negative PCRs, got clearance, or saw symptom resolution. The V and J ends lost 4 bases and 7 bases, in that order; junction bases with no gene match: 11. This CDR3 contains 15 residues. CDR1 and CDR2 from the germline V gene are GTSNPN and SVGIG (reference sequence). The chain carries TRBV30 and TRBJ1-5, with 9 positions matching TRBD1. The receptor was derived from a woman aged 30 to 39 who had recovered from COVID-19. The specimen was PBMCs or T cells enriched from blood (not recorded which). The CDR3 protein is CAWTGPGTGYQPQHF. The CDR3 coding sequence is TGTGCCTGGACAGGTCCCGGGACAGGGTACCAGCCCCAGCATTTT.